This T cell receptor (beta chain) was obtained from a study of T cells in Graves' hyperthyroidism and ophthalmopathy. V lost 3 bases, J lost 1 base, and 6 bases lay in between. Germline V lookup: CDR1 SGHVS, CDR2 FQNEAQ. The CDR3 loop spans 13 amino acids. This clonotype was observed at least ten times. Antigen: not known. It was RNA transcripts that yielded the amplified TCR beta CDR3 regions. The HTBI primer set drove a first-round RT-PCR of the TCR CDR3. TCRdb ran MiXCR on the multiplex PCR reads and lists one entry per CDR3 protein. The data hold 250,000 or so distinct CDR3 sequences, with about a sixth observed a single time. The study, taken as a whole, reports: Through a model of 13 V-J features, ophthalmopathy was separated from stable hyperthyroidism.

What was sequenced was blood. J is TRBJ1-1 and V is TRBV7-8; D uncertain. The clonotype originates from a woman between 18 and 29 years old with Graves' ophthalmopathy. CDR3 amino acids: CASSLTPNTEAFF. DNA of the CDR3: TGTGCCAGCAGCTTGACACCGAACACTGAAGCTTTCTTT.